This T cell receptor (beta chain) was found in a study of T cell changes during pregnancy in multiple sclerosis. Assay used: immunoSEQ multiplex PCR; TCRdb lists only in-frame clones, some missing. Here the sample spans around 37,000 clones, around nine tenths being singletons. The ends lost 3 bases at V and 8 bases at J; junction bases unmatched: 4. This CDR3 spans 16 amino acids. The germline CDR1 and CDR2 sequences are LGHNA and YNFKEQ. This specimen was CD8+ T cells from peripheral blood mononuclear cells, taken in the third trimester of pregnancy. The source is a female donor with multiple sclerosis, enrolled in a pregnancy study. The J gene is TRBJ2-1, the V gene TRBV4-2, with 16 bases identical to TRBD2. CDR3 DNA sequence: TGTGCCAGCAGCCACTTGGGACTAGCGGGGGGGCATGAGCAGTTCTTC. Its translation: CASSHLGLAGGHEQFF.